Listed below are T cell receptor beta chains from one sample, sequenced in a study of blood T cell repertoires in COVID-19. Data came from immunoSEQ multiplex PCR; TCRdb stores just in-frame clones and leaves some out. The table has about 330,000 clones, about 91% seen once. The sequencing sample was made of peripheral blood. The receptor set was obtained from a man aged 30 to 39 with COVID-19, enrolled during active disease. The CDR3 runs from the conserved cysteine through the conserved F or W. The D gene is left open where the match is weak. Expanded clones are given a class, and other clones once, few, many or no size at all.

-,TRBV19,once,TRBJ1-3,TGTGCCAGTAGTATGAATTACTGGAGTGGAAACACCATATATTTT,CASSMNYWSGNTIYF
TRBD1,TRBV4-3,-,TRBJ2-3,TGCGCCAGCAGACCGGGGACAGGGGACACAGATACGCAGTATTTT,CASRPGTGDTDTQYF
-,TRBV15,-,TRBJ2-7,TGTGCCACCAGCAGAGATCAAGCCGAGCAGTACTTC,CATSRDQAEQYF
-,TRBV7-2,once,TRBJ2-3,TGTGCCAGCAGCCCCCGGGGGGCCACAGATACGCAGTATTTT,CASSPRGATDTQYF
-,TRBV20-1,-,TRBJ2-2,TGCAGTGCTAGTACAGGTCGAAACACCGGGGAGCTGTTTTTT,CSASTGRNTGELFF
-,TRBV2,-,TRBJ1-6,TGTGCCAGCAGTGATAGTAACTATTCACCCCTCCACTTT,CASSDSNYSPLHF
-,TRBV9,-,TRBJ2-7,TGTGCCAGCAGCGTAGCGTGGGGGGTTGCTTACGAGCAGTACTTC,CASSVAWGVAYEQYF
-,TRBV19,-,TRBJ2-7,TGTGCCAGTAGGGAAACAAAGGGAGCCTACGAGCAGTACTTC,CASRETKGAYEQYF
-,TRBV30,-,TRBJ2-5,TGTGCCTGGAATAGTGTCAGGGGCAACCAAGAGACCCAGTACTTC,CAWNSVRGNQETQYF
TRBD1,TRBV18,-,TRBJ2-7,TGTGCCAGCTCACCGATGACATTCGGGACAGGGGGCTACGAGCAGTACTTC,CASSPMTFGTGGYEQYF
TRBD1,TRBV5-4,-,TRBJ2-1,TGTGCCAGCAGCCAACGGGACAGGGGGTGGAATGAGCAGTTCTTC,CASSQRDRGWNEQFF
TRBD2,TRBV29-1,-,TRBJ2-1,TGCAGCGTTTACCGTCCCGAGCGGGAGATCAATGAGCAGTTCTTC,CSVYRPEREINEQFF
TRBD2,TRBV6-2/TRBV6-3,once,TRBJ2-7,TGTGCCAGCAGTTACGGTCCGACTAGCGGGATCTCCTACGAGCAGTACTTC,CASSYGPTSGISYEQYF
-,TRBV7-2,-,TRBJ2-7,TGTGCCAGCAGCTCCAGGGGAGGGGGGTTCTCCTACGAGCAGTACTTC,CASSSRGGGFSYEQYF
-,TRBV9,once,TRBJ1-5,TGTGCCAGCAGCGTAGGCCAGGGTCCCAATCAGCCCCAGCATTTT,CASSVGQGPNQPQHF
TRBD1,TRBV18,-,TRBJ1-2,TGTGCCAGCTCACTAACGACAGGGGATGGCTACACCTTC,CASSLTTGDGYTF
-,TRBV4-2,medium-sized,TRBJ2-7,TGTGCCAGCAGCCAAGAATATGACAGCTCCTACGAGCAGTACTTC,CASSQEYDSSYEQYF